These 8 T cell receptor beta chains were sequenced from one sample in a study of shared clonotypes between healthy human individuals. Clones were sequenced by immunoSEQ multiplex PCR, and TCRdb holds only the in-frame ones, with some missing. This table holds about 470,000 clones, 75% to 85% found once. Sequenced: PBMCs. The receptor source for this set is a middle-aged woman in good health. Some clones in this sample may be carry-over from other donors' samples.

Notes on this clone: Other nucleotide sequences from this sample produce the same CDR3. Written as DNA, the CDR3 is TGTGCCAGCAGTGTTCGGGGGAGTTACAATGAGCAGTTCTTC. Its translation is CASSVRGSYNEQFF. The chain is built from TRBV2 and TRBJ2-1, with a possible D match to TRBD2 (6 bases). The V and J ends lost 4 bases and 4 bases respectively, with 11 bases between them. This CDR3 is 14 amino acids long. Germline-derived CDR1 and CDR2 are SNHLY and FYNNEI.

This chain joins TRBV2 and TRBJ1-3; D ambiguous. Germline CDR1 and CDR2: SNHLY and FYNNEI. The V and J ends lost 4 bases and 0 bases respectively, with 7 bases between them. There are 14 residues in the CDR3. CDR3 sequence (DNA): TGTGCCAGCAGTGTGGAGGGCTCTGGAAACACCATATATTTT. Its translation: CASSVEGSGNTIYF.

V gene TRBV18 combines with J gene TRBJ2-7; the D is unclear. This CDR3 has 16 amino acids. The ends were cut back, 2 bases at V and 10 bases at J, with 24 bases in the middle. Germline CDR1 KGHSH, CDR2 LQKENI. The CDR3 loop is CASSPGVQSGITGQYF. CDR3 coding DNA: TGTGCCAGCTCACCAGGTGTCCAGTCTGGAATCACCGGTCAGTACTTC.

On this clone: A much larger clone differs from this one at a single base, so this may be a read error. The rearrangement links TRBV7-9 to TRBJ1-4; TRBD1 agrees at 10 bases. The V gene's germline CDR1 is SEHNR and CDR2 FQNEAQ (reference sequence). The CDR3 totals 17 residues. The CDR3 loop reads CAGSPGDRGRSREKLFF. In DNA form, the CDR3 reads TGTGCCGGCAGCCCCGGGGACAGGGGTAGGTCCCGGGAAAAACTGTTTTTT.

The rearrangement joins TRBV28 to TRBJ1-4; D is uncertain. Per the germline V gene, CDR1 is MDHEN and CDR2 is SYDVKM. This CDR3 has 14 residues. With 6 bases removed from V and 0 bases from J, the gap between germline ends came to 8 bases. The CDR3 region has the DNA TGTGCCAGCAGCTCCGGGTCAACTAATGAAAAACTGTTTTTT. Encoded protein: CASSSGSTNEKLFF.

This clone was recorded only once. The CDR3 DNA is TGTGCCAGCTCAACAGAGGAGCAGTTCTTC. Amino acids: CASSTEEQFF. The chain has TRBV28 and TRBJ2-1; no firm D call. Germline CDR1 is MDHEN and CDR2 is SYDVKM. Trimming took off 8 bases at V and 10 bases at J, with 9 bases between the two ends. CDR3 length: 10 residues.

The V and J genes are TRBV7-2 and TRBJ2-4; D may be TRBD2 (5 bases). With 5 bases removed from V and 1 base from J, the gap between germline ends came to 15 bases. The CDR3 spans 16 residues. Germline CDR1 is SGHTA and CDR2 is FQGNSA. The CDR3 sequence is CASSSTRRGAKNIQYF. CDR3 sequence (DNA): TGTGCCAGCAGCAGCACCCGCCGAGGGGCCAAAAACATTCAGTACTTC. The full variable domain, completed using reference TRBV7-2 and TRBJ2-4, is GAGVSQSPSNKVTEKGKDVELRCDPISGHTALYWYRQSLGQGLEFLIYFQGNSAPDKSGLPSDRFSAERTGGSVSTLTIQRTQQEDSAVYLCASSSTRRGAKNIQYFGAGTRLSVL.

The chain employs TRBV28 and TRBJ1-1, with D uncertain. Between the trimmed V and J ends, which lost 5 bases and 0 bases, there was a span of 7 bases. The CDR3 consists of 13 residues. The V gene's germline CDR1 is MDHEN and CDR2 SYDVKM. CDR3 in DNA: TGTGCCAGCAGTATGGTCGTGAACACTGAAGCTTTCTTT. It translates to CASSMVVNTEAFF.